By sample fraction, the clone carrying this T cell receptor beta chain is medium-sized (0.01 to 0.1%). No patient had received any treatment before thyroid surgery. MiXCR re-clonotyped the PCR reads for TCRdb. The repertoire holds tens of thousands of clones, with roughly a quarter as singletons. This record comes from a study of metastatic and nonmetastatic thyroid tumors. This CDR3 region has 13 residues. Germline CDR1 is SNHLY and CDR2 is FYNNEI. Trimming cost V 4 bases and J 3 bases, with 8 bases left between them. Sequencing input: blood. This TCR was recovered from a female donor with papillary thyroid cancer or a benign thyroid nodule (not recorded which). Some clones in this sample may be carry-over from other donors' samples. The chain couples TRBV2 to TRBJ2-3; D is unresolved. The chain's CDR3 is CASSVLVTDTQYF. CDR3 coding DNA: TGTGCCAGCAGTGTACTGGTAACAGATACGCAGTATTTT.